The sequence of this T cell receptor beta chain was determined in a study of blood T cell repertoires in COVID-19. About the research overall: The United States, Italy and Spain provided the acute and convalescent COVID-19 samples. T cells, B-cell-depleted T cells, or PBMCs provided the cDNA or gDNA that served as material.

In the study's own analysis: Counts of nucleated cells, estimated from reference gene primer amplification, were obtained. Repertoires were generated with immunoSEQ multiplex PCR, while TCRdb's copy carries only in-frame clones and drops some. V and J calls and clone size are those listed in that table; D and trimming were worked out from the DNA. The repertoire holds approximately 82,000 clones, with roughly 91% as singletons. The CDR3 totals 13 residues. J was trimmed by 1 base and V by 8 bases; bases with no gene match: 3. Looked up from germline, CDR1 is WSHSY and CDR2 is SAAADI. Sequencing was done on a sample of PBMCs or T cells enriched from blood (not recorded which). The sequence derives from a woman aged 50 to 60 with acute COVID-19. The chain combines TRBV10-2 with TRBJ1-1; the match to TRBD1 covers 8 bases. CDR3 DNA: TGCGCCAGCCATCAGGGGGCGAACACTGAAGCTTTCTTT. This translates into CASHQGANTEAFF.